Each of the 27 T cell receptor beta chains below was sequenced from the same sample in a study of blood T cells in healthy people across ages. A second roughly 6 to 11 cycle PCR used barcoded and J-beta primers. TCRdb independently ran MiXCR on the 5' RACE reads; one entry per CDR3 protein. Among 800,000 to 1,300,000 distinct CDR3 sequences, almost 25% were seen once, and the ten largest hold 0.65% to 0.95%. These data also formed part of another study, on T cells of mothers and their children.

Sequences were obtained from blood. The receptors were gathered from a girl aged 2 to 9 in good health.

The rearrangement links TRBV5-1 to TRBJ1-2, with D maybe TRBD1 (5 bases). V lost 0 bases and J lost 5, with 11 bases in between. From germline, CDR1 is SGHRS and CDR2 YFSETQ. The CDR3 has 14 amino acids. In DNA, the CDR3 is TGCGCCAGCAGCTTGGAAGGGGCAGGTTATGGCTACACCTTC. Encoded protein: CASSLEGAGYGYTF.

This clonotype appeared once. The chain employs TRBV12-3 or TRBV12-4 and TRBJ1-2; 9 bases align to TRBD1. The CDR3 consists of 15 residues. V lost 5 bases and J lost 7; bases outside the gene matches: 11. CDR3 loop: CASSTNAGQGIGYTF. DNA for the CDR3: TGTGCCAGCAGTACGAACGCGGGACAGGGTATTGGCTACACCTTC.

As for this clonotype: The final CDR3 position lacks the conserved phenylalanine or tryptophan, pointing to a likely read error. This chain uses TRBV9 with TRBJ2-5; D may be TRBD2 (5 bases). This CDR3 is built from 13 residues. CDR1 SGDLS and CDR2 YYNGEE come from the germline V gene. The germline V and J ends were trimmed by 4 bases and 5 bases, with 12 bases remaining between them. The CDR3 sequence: CASSLTSHETQYL. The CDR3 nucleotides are TGTGCCAGCAGCTTAACTAGTCACGAGACCCAGTACCTC.

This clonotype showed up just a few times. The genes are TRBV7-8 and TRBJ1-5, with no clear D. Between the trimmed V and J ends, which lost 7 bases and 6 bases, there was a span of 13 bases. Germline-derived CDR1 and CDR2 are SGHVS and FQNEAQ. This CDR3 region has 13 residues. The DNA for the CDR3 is TGTGCCAGCACCACCCGTTCGGGTCAGCCCCAGCATTTT. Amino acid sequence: CASTTRSGQPQHF.

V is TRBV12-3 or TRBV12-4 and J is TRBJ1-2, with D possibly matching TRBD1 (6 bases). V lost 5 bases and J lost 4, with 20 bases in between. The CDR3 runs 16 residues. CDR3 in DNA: TGTGCCAGCAGTGGGGGGGTACAGGGCTCCCTCTATGGCTACACCTTC. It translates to CASSGGVQGSLYGYTF.

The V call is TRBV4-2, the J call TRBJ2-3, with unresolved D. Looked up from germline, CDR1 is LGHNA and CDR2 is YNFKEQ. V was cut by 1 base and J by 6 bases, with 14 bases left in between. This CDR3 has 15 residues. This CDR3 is CASSQAGRWVDTQYF. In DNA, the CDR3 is TGTGCCAGCAGCCAAGCCGGACGCTGGGTGGATACGCAGTATTTT.

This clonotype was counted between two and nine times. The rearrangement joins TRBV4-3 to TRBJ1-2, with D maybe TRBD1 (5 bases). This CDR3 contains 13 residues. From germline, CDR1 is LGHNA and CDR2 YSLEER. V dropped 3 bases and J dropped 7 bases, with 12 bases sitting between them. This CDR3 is CASSQGPGSGYTF. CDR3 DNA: TGCGCCAGCAGCCAGGGGCCGGGGAGTGGCTACACCTTC.

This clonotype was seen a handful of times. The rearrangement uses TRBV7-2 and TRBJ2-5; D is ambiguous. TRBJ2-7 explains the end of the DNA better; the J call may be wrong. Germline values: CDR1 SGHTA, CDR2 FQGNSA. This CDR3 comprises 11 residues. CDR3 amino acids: CASTIGNEQYF. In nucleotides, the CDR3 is TGTGCCAGCACCATAGGGAACGAGCAGTACTTC.

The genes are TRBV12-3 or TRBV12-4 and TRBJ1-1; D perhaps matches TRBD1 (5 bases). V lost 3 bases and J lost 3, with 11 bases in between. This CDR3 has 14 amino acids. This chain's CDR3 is CASSFRGYYTEAFF. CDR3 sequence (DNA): TGTGCCAGCAGTTTTCGGGGCTATTACACTGAAGCTTTCTTT.

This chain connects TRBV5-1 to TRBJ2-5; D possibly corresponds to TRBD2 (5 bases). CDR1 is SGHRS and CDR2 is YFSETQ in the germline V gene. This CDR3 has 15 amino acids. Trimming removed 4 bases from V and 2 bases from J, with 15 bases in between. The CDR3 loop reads CASSDTLDSQETQYF. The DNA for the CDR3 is TGCGCCAGCAGCGACACCTTGGACTCTCAAGAGACCCAGTACTTC. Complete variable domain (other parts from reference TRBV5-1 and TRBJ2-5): KAGVTQTPRYLIKTRGQQVTLSCSPISGHRSVSWYQQTPGQGLQFLFEYFSETQRNKGNFPGRFSGRQFSNSRSEMNVSTLELGDSALYLCASSDTLDSQETQYFGPGTRLLVL.

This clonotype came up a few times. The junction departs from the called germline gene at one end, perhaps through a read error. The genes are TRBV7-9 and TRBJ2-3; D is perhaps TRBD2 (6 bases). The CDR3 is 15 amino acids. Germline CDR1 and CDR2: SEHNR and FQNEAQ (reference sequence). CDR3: CASSFTSGPTDTQYF. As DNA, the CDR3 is TGTGCCAGCAGCTTTACCAGCGGGCCCACAGATACGCAGTACTTT.

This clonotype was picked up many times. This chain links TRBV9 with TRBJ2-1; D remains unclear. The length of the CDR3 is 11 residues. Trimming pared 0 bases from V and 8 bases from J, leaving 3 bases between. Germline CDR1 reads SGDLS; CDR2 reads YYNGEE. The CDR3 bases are TGTGCCAGCAGCGTAGCGGATGAGCAGTTCTTC. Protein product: CASSVADEQFF.

The CDR3 protein is CASSHGAAPHAGETQYF. In nucleotides, the CDR3 is TGTGCCAGCAGCCACGGCGCCGCCCCGCATGCGGGGGAGACCCAGTACTTC. The chain couples TRBV14 to TRBJ2-5, with D possibly being TRBD2 (6 bases). The germline V and J ends were trimmed by 3 bases and 5 bases, with 22 bases remaining between them. Germline V gene sequence: CDR1 SGHDN, CDR2 FVKESK. This CDR3 is 17 amino acids long.

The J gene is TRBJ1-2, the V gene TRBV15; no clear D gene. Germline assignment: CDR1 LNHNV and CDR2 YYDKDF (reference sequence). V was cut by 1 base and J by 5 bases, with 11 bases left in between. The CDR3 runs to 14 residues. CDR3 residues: CATSRGTDFYGYTF. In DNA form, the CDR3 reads TGTGCCACCAGCAGAGGGACCGACTTTTATGGCTACACCTTC.

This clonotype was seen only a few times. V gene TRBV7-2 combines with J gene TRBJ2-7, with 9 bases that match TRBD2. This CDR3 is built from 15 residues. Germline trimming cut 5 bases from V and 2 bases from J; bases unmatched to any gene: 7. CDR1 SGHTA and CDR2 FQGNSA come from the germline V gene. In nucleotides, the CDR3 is TGTGCCAGCAGCCCTGTAGCGGGGGCCACCTACGAGCAGTACTTC. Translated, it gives CASSPVAGATYEQYF.

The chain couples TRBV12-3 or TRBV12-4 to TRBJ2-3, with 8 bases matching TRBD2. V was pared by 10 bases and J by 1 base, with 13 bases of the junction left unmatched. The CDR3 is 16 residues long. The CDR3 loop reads CATRLDRRGGTDTQYF. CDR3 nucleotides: TGTGCCACCAGATTGGATAGGCGGGGGGGCACAGATACGCAGTATTTT.

The CDR3 here is CSASGGAEETQYF. The CDR3 DNA follows: TGCAGTGCTAGCGGGGGGGCGGAAGAGACCCAGTACTTC. This chain joins TRBV20-1 and TRBJ2-5, with 8 nucleotides matching TRBD2. CDR1 is DFQATT and CDR2 is SNEGSKA in the germline V gene (reference sequence). The CDR3 covers 13 residues. Losses at the gene ends were 3 bases for V and 3 bases for J; bases not matched to a gene: 3.

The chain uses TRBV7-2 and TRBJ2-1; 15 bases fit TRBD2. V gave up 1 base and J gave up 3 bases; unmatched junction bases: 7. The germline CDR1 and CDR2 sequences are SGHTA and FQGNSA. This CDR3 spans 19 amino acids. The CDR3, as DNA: TGTGCCAGCAGCTTAGTAGGGACTAGCGGGGGGAGAATCTACAATGAGCAGTTCTTC. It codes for CASSLVGTSGGRIYNEQFF.

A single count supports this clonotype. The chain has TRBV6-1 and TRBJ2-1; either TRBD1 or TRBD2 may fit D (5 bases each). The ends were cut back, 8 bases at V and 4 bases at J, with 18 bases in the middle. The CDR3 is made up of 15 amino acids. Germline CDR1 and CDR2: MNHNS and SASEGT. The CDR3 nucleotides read TGTGCCAGCGCCAACCTCGGGACCCCTTACAATGAGCAGTTCTTC. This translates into CASANLGTPYNEQFF.

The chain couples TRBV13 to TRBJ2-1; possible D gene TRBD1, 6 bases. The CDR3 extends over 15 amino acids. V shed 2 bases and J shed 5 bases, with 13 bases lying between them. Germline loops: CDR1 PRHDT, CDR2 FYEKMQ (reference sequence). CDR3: CASSLWDTANNEQFF. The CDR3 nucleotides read TGTGCCAGCAGCTTATGGGACACAGCCAACAATGAGCAGTTCTTC.

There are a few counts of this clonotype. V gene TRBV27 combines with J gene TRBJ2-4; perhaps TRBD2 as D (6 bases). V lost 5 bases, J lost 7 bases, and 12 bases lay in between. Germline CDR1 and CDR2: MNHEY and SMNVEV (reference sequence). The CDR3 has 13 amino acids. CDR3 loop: CASSPARGNIQYF. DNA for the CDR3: TGTGCCAGCAGTCCAGCACGGGGGAACATTCAGTACTTC.

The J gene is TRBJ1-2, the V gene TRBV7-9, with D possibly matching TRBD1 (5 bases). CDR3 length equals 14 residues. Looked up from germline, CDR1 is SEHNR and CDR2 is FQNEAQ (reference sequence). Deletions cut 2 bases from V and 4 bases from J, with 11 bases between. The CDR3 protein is CASSLTYGGYGYTF. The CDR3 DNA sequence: TGTGCCAGCAGCTTAACCTACGGGGGCTATGGCTACACCTTC.

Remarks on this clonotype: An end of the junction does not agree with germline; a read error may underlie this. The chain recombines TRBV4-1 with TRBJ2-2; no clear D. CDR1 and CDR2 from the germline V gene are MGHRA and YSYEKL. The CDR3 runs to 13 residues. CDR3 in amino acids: CASSEINTGELFF. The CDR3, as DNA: TGCGCTAGCAGCGAAATAAACACCGGGGAGCTGTTTTTT.

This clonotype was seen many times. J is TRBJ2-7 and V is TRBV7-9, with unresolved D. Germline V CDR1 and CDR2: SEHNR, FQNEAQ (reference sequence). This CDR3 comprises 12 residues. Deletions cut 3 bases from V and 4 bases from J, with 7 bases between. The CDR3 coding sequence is TGTGCCAGCAGCTTGGCACTATACGAGCAGTACTTC. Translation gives CASSLALYEQYF.

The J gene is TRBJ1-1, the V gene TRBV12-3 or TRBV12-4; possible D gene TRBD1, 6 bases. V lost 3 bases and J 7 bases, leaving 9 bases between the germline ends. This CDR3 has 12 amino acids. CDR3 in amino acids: CASSFSGVEAFF. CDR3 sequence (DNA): TGTGCCAGCAGTTTTTCAGGGGTTGAAGCTTTCTTT.

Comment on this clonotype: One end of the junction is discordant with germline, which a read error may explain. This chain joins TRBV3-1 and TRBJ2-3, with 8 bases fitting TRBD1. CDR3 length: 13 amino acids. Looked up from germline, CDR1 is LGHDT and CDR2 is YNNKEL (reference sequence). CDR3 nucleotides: TGTGTCAGCAGCCAACAGGGGGCAGATACGCAGTATTTT. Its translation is CVSSQQGADTQYF.

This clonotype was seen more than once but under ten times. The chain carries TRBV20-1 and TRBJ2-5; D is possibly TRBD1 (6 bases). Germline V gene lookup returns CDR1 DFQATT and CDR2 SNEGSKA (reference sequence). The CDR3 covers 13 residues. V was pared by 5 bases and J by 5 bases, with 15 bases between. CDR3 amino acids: CSAPQSRGETQYF. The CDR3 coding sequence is TGCAGTGCTCCACAAAGTAGGGGGGAGACCCAGTACTTC.